This passage covers 2 T cell receptor beta chains from one sample sequenced in a study of Tregs in tolerant kidney transplant recipients. This table comes from immunoSEQ multiplex PCR, and its TCRdb copy is limited to in-frame clones, with some not included. The repertoire consists of tens of thousands of clones, with roughly 92% occurring once and the leading ten covering approximately 4.8%. The sequencing input was CD8+ T cells from blood. These receptor sequences come from a human donor in good health.

This clone was seen a single time. The chain has TRBV19 and TRBJ2-1, with D possibly matching TRBD1 (6 bases). The CDR3 sequence is 18 residues long. V gave up 5 bases and J gave up 1 base, with 21 bases separating them. Germline CDR1 and CDR2: LNHDA and SQIVND (reference sequence). CDR3 sequence (DNA): TGTGCCAGTAGTCTCCACTTCCGGGACACCAGTTCCTACAATGAGCAGTTCTTC. Residues: CASSLHFRDTSSYNEQFF.

The count of this clone is one. CDR3 sequence reads: CASSVNSLNTGELFF. For the CDR3, the DNA is TGCGCCAGCAGTGTTAACAGTTTGAACACCGGGGAGCTGTTTTTT. The gene calls are TRBV10-1 and TRBJ2-2; D not resolved. Trimming shortened V by 4 bases and J by 1 base, and 10 bases separated the two germline ends. The length of the CDR3 is 15 residues. Germline CDR1 and CDR2: WNHNN and SYGVQD (reference sequence).